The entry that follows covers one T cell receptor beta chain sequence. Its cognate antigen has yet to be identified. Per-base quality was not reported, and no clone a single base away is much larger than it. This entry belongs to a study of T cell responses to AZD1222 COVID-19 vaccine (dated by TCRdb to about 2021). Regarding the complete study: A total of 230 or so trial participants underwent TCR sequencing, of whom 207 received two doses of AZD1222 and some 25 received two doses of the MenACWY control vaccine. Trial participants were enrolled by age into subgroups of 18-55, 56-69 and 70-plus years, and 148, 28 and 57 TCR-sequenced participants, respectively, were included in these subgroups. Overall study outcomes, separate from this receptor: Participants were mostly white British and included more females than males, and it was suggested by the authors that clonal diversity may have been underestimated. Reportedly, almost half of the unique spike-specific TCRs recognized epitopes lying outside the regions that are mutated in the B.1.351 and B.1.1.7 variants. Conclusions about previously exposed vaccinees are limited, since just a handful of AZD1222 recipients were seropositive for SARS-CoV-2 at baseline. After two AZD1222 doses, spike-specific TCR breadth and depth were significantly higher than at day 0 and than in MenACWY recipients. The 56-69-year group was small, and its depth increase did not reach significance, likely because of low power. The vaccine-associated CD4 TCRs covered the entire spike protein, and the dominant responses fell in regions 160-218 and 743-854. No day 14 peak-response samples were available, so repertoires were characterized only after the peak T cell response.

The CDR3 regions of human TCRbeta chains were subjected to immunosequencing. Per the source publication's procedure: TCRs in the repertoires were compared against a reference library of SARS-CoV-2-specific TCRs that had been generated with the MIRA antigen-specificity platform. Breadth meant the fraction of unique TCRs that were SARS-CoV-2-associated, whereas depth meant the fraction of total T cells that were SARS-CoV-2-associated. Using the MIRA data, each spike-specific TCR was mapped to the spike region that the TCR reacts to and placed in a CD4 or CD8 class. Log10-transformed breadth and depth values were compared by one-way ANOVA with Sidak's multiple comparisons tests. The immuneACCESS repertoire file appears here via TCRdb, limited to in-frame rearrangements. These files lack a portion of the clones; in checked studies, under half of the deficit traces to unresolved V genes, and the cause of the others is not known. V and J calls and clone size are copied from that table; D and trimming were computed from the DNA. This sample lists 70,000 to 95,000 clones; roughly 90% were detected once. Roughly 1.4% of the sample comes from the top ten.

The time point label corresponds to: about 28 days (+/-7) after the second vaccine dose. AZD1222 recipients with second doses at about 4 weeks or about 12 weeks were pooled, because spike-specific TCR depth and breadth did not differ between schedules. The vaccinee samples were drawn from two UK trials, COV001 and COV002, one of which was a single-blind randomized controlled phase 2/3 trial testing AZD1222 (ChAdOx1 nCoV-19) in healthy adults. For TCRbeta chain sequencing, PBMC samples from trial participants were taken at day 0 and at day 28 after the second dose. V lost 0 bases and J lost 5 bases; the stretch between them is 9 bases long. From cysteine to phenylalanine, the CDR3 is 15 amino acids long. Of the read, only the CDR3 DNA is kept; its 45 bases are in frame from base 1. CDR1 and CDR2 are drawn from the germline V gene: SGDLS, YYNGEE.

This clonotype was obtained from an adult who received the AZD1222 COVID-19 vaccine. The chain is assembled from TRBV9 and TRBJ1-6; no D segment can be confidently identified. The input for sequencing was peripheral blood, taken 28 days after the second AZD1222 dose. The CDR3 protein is CASSVGEQNNSPLHF. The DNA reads TGTGCCAGCAGCGTAGGGGAGCAGAATAATTCACCCCTCCACTTT.